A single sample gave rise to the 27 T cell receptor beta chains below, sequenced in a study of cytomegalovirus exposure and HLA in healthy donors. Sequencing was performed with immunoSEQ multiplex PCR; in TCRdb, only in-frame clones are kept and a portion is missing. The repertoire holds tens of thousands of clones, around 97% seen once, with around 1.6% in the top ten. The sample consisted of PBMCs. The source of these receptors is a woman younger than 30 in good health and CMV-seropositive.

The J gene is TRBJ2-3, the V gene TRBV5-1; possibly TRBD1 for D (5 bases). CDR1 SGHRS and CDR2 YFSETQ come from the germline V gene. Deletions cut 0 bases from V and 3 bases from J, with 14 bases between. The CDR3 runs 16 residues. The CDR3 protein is CASSLDRTPSTDTQYF. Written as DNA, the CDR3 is TGCGCCAGCAGCTTGGACAGGACCCCAAGTACAGATACGCAGTATTTT.

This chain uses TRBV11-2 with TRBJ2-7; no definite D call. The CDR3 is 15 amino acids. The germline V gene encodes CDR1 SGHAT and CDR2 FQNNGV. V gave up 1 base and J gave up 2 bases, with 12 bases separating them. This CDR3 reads CASSLGSELPYEQYF. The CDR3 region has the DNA TGTGCCAGCAGCTTAGGATCGGAGTTACCCTACGAGCAGTACTTC.

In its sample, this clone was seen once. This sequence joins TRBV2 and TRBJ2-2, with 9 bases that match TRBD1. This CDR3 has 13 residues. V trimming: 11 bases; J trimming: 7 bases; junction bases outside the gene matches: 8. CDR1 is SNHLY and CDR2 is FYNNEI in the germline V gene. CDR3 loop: CAAGQGPVGELFF. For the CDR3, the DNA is TGTGCCGCGGGACAGGGCCCGGTCGGGGAGCTGTTTTTT.

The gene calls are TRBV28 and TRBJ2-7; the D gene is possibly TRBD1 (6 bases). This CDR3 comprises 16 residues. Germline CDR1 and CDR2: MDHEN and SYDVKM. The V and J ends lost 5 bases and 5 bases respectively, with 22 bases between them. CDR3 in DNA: TGTGCCAGCAGTCCCTTCCCCGCAGACAGGATCAACGAGCAGTACTTC. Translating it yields CASSPFPADRINEQYF.

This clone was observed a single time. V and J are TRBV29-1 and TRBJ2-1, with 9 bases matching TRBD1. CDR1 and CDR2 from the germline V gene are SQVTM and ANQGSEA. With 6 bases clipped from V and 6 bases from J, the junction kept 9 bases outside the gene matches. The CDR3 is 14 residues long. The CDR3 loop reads CSVMDRGLGNEQFF. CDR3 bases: TGCAGCGTCATGGACAGGGGATTGGGCAATGAGCAGTTCTTC.

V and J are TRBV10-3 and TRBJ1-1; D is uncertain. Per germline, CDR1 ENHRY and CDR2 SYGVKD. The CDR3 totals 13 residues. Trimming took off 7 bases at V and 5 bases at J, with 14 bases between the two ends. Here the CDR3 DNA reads TGTGCCATCAATCCGACGGGAAGGACTGAAGCTTTCTTT. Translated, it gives CAINPTGRTEAFF.

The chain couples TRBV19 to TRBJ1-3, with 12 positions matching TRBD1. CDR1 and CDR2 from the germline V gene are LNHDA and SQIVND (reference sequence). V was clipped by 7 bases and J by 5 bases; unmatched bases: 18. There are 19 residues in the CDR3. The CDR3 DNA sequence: TGTGCCAGTACCCTTTCCGGGACAGGGGGCGTCTATCTCCGAAACACCATATATTTT. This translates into CASTLSGTGGVYLRNTIYF.

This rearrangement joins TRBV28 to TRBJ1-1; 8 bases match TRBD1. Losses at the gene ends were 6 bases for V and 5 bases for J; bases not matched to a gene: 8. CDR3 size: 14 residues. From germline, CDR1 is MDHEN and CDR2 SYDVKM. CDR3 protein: CASRPLTGVTEAFF. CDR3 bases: TGTGCCAGCAGGCCTCTGACAGGGGTAACTGAAGCTTTCTTT.

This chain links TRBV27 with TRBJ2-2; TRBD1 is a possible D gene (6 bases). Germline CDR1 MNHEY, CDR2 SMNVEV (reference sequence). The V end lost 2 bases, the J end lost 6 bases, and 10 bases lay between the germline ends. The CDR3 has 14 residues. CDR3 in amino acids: CASSLTTGSGELFF. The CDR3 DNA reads TGTGCCAGCAGTTTAACAACAGGGTCCGGGGAGCTGTTTTTT.

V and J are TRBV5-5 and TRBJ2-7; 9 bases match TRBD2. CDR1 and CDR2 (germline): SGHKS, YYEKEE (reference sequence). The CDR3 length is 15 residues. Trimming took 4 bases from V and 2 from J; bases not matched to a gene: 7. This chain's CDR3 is CASSLLAGLAYEQYF. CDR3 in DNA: TGTGCCAGCAGCCTACTAGCGGGCCTAGCCTACGAGCAGTACTTC.

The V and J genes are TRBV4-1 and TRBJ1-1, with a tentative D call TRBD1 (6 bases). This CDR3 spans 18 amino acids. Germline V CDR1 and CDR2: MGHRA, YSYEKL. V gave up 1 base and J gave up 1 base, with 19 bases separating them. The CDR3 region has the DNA TGCGCCAGCAGCCAAGGGCCCCAGGGGCGCAGGGAGAACACTGAAGCTTTCTTT. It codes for CASSQGPQGRRENTEAFF.

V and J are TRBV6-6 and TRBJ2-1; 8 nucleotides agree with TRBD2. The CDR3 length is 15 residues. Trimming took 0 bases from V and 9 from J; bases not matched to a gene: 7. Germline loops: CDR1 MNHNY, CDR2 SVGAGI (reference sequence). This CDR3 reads CASSYSPGLVVEQFF. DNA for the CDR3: TGTGCCAGCAGTTACTCCCCGGGACTAGTCGTTGAGCAGTTCTTC.

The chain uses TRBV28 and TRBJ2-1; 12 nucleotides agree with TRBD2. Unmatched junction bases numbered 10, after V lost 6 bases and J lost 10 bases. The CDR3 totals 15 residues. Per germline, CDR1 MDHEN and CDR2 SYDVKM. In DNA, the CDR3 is TGTGCCAGCAGACATCTAGCGGGAGGGCCAGGCGAGCAGTTCTTC. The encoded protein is CASRHLAGGPGEQFF.

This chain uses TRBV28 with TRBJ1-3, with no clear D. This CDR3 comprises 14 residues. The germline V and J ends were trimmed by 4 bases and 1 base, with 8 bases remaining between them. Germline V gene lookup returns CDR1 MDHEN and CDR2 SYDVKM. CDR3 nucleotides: TGTGCCAGCAGTTCCGGGTATTCTGGAAACACCATATATTTT. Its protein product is CASSSGYSGNTIYF.

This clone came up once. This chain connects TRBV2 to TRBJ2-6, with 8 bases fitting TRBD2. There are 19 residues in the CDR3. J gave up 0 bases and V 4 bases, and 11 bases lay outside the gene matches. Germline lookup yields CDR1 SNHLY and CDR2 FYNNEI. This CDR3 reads CASSGRLARYSSGANVLTF. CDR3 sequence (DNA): TGTGCCAGCAGTGGGAGACTAGCGCGATACAGCTCTGGGGCCAACGTCCTGACTTTC.

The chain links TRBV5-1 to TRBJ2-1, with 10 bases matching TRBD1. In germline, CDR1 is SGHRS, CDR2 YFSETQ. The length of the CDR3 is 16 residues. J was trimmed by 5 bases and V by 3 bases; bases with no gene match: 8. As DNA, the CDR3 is TGCGCCAGCAGCTCCGAGACAGGGGGCCTCGACAATGAGCAGTTCTTC. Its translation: CASSSETGGLDNEQFF.

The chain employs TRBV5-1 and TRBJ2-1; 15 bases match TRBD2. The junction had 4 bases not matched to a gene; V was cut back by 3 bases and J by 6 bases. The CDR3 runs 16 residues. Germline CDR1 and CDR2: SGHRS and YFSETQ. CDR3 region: CASSYLGLAGGNEQFF. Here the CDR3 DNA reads TGCGCCAGCAGCTACCTGGGACTAGCGGGAGGCAATGAGCAGTTCTTC.

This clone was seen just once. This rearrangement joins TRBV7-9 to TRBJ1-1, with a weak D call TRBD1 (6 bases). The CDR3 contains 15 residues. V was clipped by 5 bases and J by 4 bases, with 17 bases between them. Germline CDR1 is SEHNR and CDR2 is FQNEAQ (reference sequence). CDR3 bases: TGTGCCAGCAGCCCTCCCGGGGGAGGGGGCACTGAAGCTTTCTTT. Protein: CASSPPGGGGTEAFF. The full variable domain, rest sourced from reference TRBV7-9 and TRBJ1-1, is DTGVSQNPRHKITKRGQNVTFRCDPISEHNRLYWYRQTLGQGPEFLTYFQNEAQLEKSRLLSDRFSAERPKGSFSTLEIQRTEQGDSAMYLCASSPPGGGGTEAFFGQGTRLTVV.

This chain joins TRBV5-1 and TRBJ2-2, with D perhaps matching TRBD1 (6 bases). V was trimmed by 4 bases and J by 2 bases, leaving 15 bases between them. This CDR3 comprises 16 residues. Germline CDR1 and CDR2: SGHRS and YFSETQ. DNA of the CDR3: TGCGCCAGCAGCCGGCAGGGGTCTACTAACACCGGGGAGCTGTTTTTT. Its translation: CASSRQGSTNTGELFF.

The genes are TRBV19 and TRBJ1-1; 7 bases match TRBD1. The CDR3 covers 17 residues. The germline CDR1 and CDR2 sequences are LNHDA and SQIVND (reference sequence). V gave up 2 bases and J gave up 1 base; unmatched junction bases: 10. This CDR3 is CASSIWKGATANTEAFF. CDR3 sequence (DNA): TGTGCCAGTAGTATATGGAAGGGGGCCACCGCGAACACTGAAGCTTTCTTT.

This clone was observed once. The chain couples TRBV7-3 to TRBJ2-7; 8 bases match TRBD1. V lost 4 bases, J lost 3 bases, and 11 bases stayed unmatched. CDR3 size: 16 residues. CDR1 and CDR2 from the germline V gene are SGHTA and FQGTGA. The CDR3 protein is CASSSTGQGNRYEQYF. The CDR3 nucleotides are TGTGCCAGCAGCTCTACTGGACAGGGTAATCGCTACGAGCAGTACTTC.

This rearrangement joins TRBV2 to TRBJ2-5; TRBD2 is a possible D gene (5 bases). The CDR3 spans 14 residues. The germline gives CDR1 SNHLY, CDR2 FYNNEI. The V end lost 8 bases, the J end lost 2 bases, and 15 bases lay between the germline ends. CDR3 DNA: TGTGCCAGCCGGACTGGAAGCGGACAAGAGACCCAGTACTTC. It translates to CASRTGSGQETQYF.

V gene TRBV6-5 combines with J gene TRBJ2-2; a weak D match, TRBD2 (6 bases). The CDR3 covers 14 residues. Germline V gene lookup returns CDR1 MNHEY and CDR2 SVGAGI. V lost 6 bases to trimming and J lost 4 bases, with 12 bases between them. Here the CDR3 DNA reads TGTGCCAGCAGAGGCTCGGGAGTCACCGGGGAGCTGTTTTTT. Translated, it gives CASRGSGVTGELFF.

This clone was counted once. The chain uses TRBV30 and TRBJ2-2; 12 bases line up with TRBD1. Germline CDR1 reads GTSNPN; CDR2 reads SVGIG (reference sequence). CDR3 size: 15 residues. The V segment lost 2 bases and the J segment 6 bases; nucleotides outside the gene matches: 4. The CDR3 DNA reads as TGTGCCTGGAGTTGGGGACAGGGGGCGCCCGGGGAGCTGTTTTTT. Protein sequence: CAWSWGQGAPGELFF.

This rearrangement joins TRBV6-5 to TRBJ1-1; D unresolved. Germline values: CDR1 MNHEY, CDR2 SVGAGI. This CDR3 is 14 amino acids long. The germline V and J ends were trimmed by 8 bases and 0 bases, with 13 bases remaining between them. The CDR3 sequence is CASQNGRMNTEAFF. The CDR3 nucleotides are TGTGCCAGCCAAAACGGGAGGATGAACACTGAAGCTTTCTTT.

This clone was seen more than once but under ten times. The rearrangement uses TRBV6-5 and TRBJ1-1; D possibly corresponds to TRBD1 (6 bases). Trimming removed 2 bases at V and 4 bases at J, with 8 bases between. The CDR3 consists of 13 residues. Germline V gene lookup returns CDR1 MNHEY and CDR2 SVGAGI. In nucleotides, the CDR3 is TGTGCCAGCAGTTACGCAGGGGCCACTGAAGCTTTCTTT. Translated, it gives CASSYAGATEAFF.

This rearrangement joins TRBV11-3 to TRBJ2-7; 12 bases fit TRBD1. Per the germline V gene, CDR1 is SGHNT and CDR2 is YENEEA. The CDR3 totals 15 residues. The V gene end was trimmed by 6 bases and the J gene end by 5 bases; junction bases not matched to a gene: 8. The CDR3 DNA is TGTGCCAGCAGGACAGGTGGGACAGGGGGCAACGAGCAGTACTTC. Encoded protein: CASRTGGTGGNEQYF.